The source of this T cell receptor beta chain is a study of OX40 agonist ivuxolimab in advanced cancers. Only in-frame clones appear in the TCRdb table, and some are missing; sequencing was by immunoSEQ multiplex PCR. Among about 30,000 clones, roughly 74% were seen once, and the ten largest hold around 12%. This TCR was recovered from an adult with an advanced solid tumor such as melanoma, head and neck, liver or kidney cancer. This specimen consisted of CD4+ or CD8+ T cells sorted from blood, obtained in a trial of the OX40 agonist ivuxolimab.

CDR3 residues: CASSPRQGDSNQPQHF. The CDR3, as DNA: TGTGCCAGCAGCCCTAGACAGGGCGATAGCAATCAGCCCCAGCATTTT. This chain joins TRBV7-8 and TRBJ1-5, with 7 nucleotides matching TRBD1. Germline CDR1 and CDR2: SGHVS and FQNEAQ. CDR3 length: 16 amino acids. Trimming cost V 5 bases and J 0 bases; bases outside gene matches: 7.